The 5 T cell receptor beta chains below come from one sample, sequenced in a study of early T cells in non-severe SARS-CoV-2 infection (dated by TCRdb to the early 2020s). Receptor amplification or capture employed 5' RACE. Sequencing took place on a NextSeq 500. The raw public data were reprocessed by TCRdb itself: fastp quality trimming at Q25, MiXCR clonotype calling, in-frame beta chains only. For every CDR3 protein sequence, its rows merge into one entry that carries the most common genes and DNA. The table for this sample lists approximately 56,000 distinct CDR3 sequences; approximately 15% of them were counted only once. The leading ten clones occupy about 4% of the sample. Sequences were derived from whole blood, sampled at baseline. The receptor set was obtained from an adult who was a healthcare worker with PCR-confirmed SARS-CoV-2 infection or an uninfected control (not recorded which).

This clonotype was counted many times. The chain combines TRBV6-7 with TRBJ2-1; the match to TRBD2 covers 7 bases. TRBV6-7 is an ORF for which the function is uncertain. V shed 5 bases and J 14 bases; nucleotides not matched to a gene: 12. There are 13 residues in the CDR3. The CDR3 sequence: CASSTGLSLKEFF. The CDR3 coding sequence is TGTGCCAGCAGTACGGGACTATCTCTCAAAGAGTTCTTC.

The V call is TRBV20-1, the J call TRBJ2-1; D remains ambiguous. The V and J ends lost 0 bases and 8 bases respectively, with 2 bases between them. CDR1 is DFQATT and CDR2 is SNEGSKA in the germline V gene (reference sequence). The CDR3 totals 10 residues. CDR3 protein: CSAREYEQFF. In nucleotides, the CDR3 is TGCAGTGCTAGAGAATATGAGCAGTTCTTC.

The CDR3 region is CSARVGASGTDTQYF. In nucleotides, the CDR3 is TGCAGTGCTAGAGTCGGGGCTAGCGGCACAGATACGCAGTATTTT. The chain combines TRBV20-1 with TRBJ2-3, with D maybe TRBD2 (6 bases). Germline assignment: CDR1 DFQATT and CDR2 SNEGSKA (reference sequence). This CDR3 is 15 amino acids long. The V and J ends lost 1 base and 1 base respectively, with 12 bases between them.

The chain is built from TRBV6-2 or TRBV6-3 and TRBJ2-1; 8 positions agree with TRBD2. The trim removed 3 bases at V and 9 bases at J, leaving 10 bases unmatched. CDR3 length equals 15 residues. The germline V gene has CDR1 MNHEY and CDR2 SVGEGT. The CDR3 bases are TGTGCCAGCAGTTATTGCACGGGGGGGCCCTGTGAGCAGTTCTTC. Residues: CASSYCTGGPCEQFF.

This clonotype was counted between two and nine times. The chain employs TRBV28 and TRBJ2-7, with D possibly TRBD2 on 6 matching bases. Germline loops: CDR1 MDHEN, CDR2 SYDVKM. V dropped 8 bases and J dropped 3 bases, with 11 bases sitting between them. The length of the CDR3 is 12 residues. CDR3: CASHGGDYEQYF. Written as DNA, the CDR3 is TGTGCCAGCCACGGGGGAGACTACGAGCAGTACTTC.